The 32 T cell receptor beta chains below all came from one sample that was sequenced in a study of T-cell reconstitution after alpha-beta-depleted transplantation in children. Unique molecular identifiers tagged the TCRbeta library. TCRdb re-analysed the PCR reads in MiXCR, keeping a single row per CDR3 protein. The table includes about 27,000 distinct CDR3 sequences, 15% to 20% detected once. Sequencing used PBMCs, mostly from graft donor cells, obtained 60 days after TCRalphabeta/CD19-depleted stem cell transplant. The receptor set was obtained from a male patient between 2 and 9 years old who had a stem cell transplant for acute lymphoblastic leukemia, so the T cells may come from the graft donor.

This clonotype has just a few counts. The rearrangement links TRBV6-1 to TRBJ1-3; maybe TRBD1 (6 bases). The CDR3 spans 15 residues. V lost 7 bases, J lost 0 bases, and 13 bases lay in between. Looked up from germline, CDR1 is MNHNS and CDR2 is SASEGT. The CDR3, as DNA: TGTGCCAGCACGGGGACATCCAGCTCTGGAAACACCATATATTTT. This codes for CASTGTSSSGNTIYF.

The chain employs TRBV13 and TRBJ2-2; weak D call: TRBD1 (6 bases). V lost 6 bases and J lost 1, with 12 bases in between. The CDR3 has 15 residues. Germline CDR1 and CDR2: PRHDT and FYEKMQ (reference sequence). CDR3 coding DNA: TGTGCCAGCAGGAGGACAGTAGGGAACACCGGGGAGCTGTTTTTT. Encoded protein: CASRRTVGNTGELFF.

This clonotype was recorded many times. The chain couples TRBV5-1 to TRBJ2-2; D might be TRBD1 (6 bases). Trimming left V 2 bases short and J 1 base short, with 9 bases between. Germline V gene sequence: CDR1 SGHRS, CDR2 YFSETQ. CDR3 length: 15 amino acids. CDR3 DNA: TGCGCCAGCAGCTTAGGGACAATGAACACCGGGGAGCTGTTTTTT. As protein: CASSLGTMNTGELFF.

The chain joins TRBV4-3 to TRBJ2-1; a weak D match, TRBD1 (6 bases). The CDR3 sequence is 15 residues long. CDR1 LGHNA and CDR2 YSLEER come from the germline V gene. The V gene lost 0 bases and the J gene lost 4 bases, with 10 bases spanning the gap. CDR3 in DNA: TGCGCCAGCAGCCAAGACCGGACAGAATACAATGAGCAGTTCTTC. Encoded protein: CASSQDRTEYNEQFF.

This clonotype was observed a handful of times. This rearrangement joins TRBV2 to TRBJ1-2; 7 nucleotides agree with TRBD1. From germline, CDR1 is SNHLY and CDR2 FYNNEI. Unmatched junction bases numbered 9, after V lost 4 bases and J lost 4 bases. The CDR3 consists of 15 residues. CDR3 protein: CASSVTGEIFYGYTF. The CDR3 coding sequence is TGTGCCAGCAGTGTAACAGGGGAGATTTTCTATGGCTACACCTTC.

This clonotype was detected a few times. The rearrangement uses TRBV12-3 or TRBV12-4 and TRBJ1-3; D may be TRBD1 (6 bases). The V and J ends lost 3 bases and 4 bases respectively, with 13 bases between them. CDR3 size: 15 residues. In DNA form, the CDR3 reads TGTGCCAGCAGTTTCCCAGGGGATACAGGAAACACCATATATTTT. Translated, it gives CASSFPGDTGNTIYF.

The V call is TRBV2, the J call TRBJ2-1, with D unclear. From germline, CDR1 is SNHLY and CDR2 FYNNEI. With 7 bases removed from V and 15 bases from J, the gap between germline ends came to 16 bases. The CDR3 is made up of 11 amino acids. The CDR3 nucleotides are TGTGCCAGCACTCTTGGGAATTCAAGGTTCTTC. It specifies CASTLGNSRFF. Full variable domain (missing parts from reference TRBV2 and TRBJ2-1): EPEVTQTPSHQVTQMGQEVILRCVPISNHLYFYWYRQILGQKVEFLVSFYNNEISEKSEIFDDQFSVERPDGSNFTLKIRSTKLEDSAMYFCASTLGNSRFFGPGTRLTVL.

This clonotype was counted a few times. The chain recombines TRBV5-1 with TRBJ2-3; 7 bases align to TRBD1. V gave up 5 bases and J gave up 5 bases; unmatched junction bases: 14. Germline CDR1 is SGHRS and CDR2 is YFSETQ. The CDR3 has 16 amino acids. In nucleotides, the CDR3 is TGCGCCAGCAGTGACCCCAGACAGGGCTGGGGAGATACGCAGTATTTT. Translation gives CASSDPRQGWGDTQYF.

Ten or more counts support this clonotype. The chain links TRBV5-1 to TRBJ1-6; 7 positions agree with TRBD1. After removal of 4 bases from V and 5 bases from J, the junction contained 9 bases not matched to a gene. Germline CDR1 SGHRS, CDR2 YFSETQ. This CDR3 spans 16 amino acids. CDR3 loop: CASSQQGLANNSPLHF. Here the CDR3 DNA reads TGCGCCAGCAGCCAACAGGGGTTGGCCAATAATTCACCCCTCCACTTT.

This clonotype was recorded a few times. The chain recombines TRBV6-6 with TRBJ2-7, with D unclear. This CDR3 region has 13 residues. Germline assignment: CDR1 MNHNY and CDR2 SVGAGI (reference sequence). Between the trimmed V and J ends, which lost 6 bases and 2 bases, there was a span of 11 bases. This CDR3 reads CASSPRETYEQYF. As DNA, the CDR3 is TGTGCCAGCAGCCCAAGAGAAACCTACGAGCAGTACTTC.

V and J are TRBV7-9 and TRBJ1-6; D is ambiguous. V was cut by 5 bases and J by 10 bases, with 6 bases left in between. The CDR3 is 11 residues long. The germline V gene encodes CDR1 SEHNR and CDR2 FQNEAQ (reference sequence). CDR3 amino acids: CASSPGSPLHF. CDR3 coding DNA: TGTGCCAGCAGCCCCGGGTCACCCCTCCACTTT.

With respect to this clonotype: An end of the junction does not agree with germline; a read error may underlie this. The gene calls are TRBV5-1 and TRBJ1-2; D perhaps matches TRBD1 (5 bases). The length of the CDR3 is 13 residues. The germline V gene encodes CDR1 SGHRS and CDR2 YFSETQ. Here the CDR3 reads CASSFRDSRGYSF. Here the CDR3 DNA reads TGCGCCAGCAGCTTCCGGGACTCACGCGGCTACTCCTTC.

The CDR3 here is CASSLVSGDSSYEQYF. DNA of the CDR3: TGTGCCAGCAGCTTAGTATCGGGAGATAGTTCCTACGAGCAGTACTTC. The chain uses TRBV7-2 and TRBJ2-7; D might be TRBD2 (6 bases). This CDR3 region has 16 residues. CDR1 and CDR2 from the germline V gene are SGHTA and FQGNSA. Between the trimmed V and J ends, which lost 1 base and 1 base, there was a span of 14 bases.

J is TRBJ2-3 and V is TRBV28, with 9 bases fitting TRBD2. V shed 4 bases, J shed 1 base, and the junction held 3 bases outside the gene matches. In germline, CDR1 is MDHEN, CDR2 SYDVKM. This CDR3 region has 15 residues. The CDR3 region has the DNA TGTGCCAGCAGTTCCCCTAGCGGGGGCACAGATACGCAGTATTTT. It codes for CASSSPSGGTDTQYF.

This CDR3 reads CASSEPRTSGGFYNEQFF. The DNA for the CDR3 is TGTGCCAGCAGCGAACCAAGGACTAGCGGGGGTTTCTACAATGAGCAGTTCTTC. The chain is built from TRBV11-2 and TRBJ2-1, with 13 bases aligning to TRBD2. Germline assignment: CDR1 SGHAT and CDR2 FQNNGV. Trimming removed 5 bases from V and 3 bases from J; junction bases left unmatched: 10. CDR3 length: 18 residues.

This clonotype was seen many times. The V gene is TRBV28, the J gene TRBJ2-1; TRBD2 is a possible D gene (6 bases). Looked up from germline, CDR1 is MDHEN and CDR2 is SYDVKM. Trimming shortened V by 5 bases and J by 2 bases, and 16 bases separated the two germline ends. The CDR3 runs 16 residues. CDR3 coding DNA: TGTGCCAGCAGTGCGATTCTCGGGAGAACCTACAATGAGCAGTTCTTC. Its protein product is CASSAILGRTYNEQFF.

This clonotype was picked up many times. The V call is TRBV11-2, the J call TRBJ1-3, with 9 bases identical to TRBD1. The V gene's germline CDR1 is SGHAT and CDR2 FQNNGV. The CDR3 runs to 14 residues. J gave up 3 bases and V 3 bases, and 0 bases lay outside the gene matches. The CDR3 DNA follows: TGTGCCAGCAGCTTGACAGGGGGTGGAAACACCATATATTTT. It is translated as CASSLTGGGNTIYF.

Many counts were recorded for this clonotype. This chain links TRBV7-3 with TRBJ2-5, with D possibly matching TRBD2 (7 bases). V gave up 2 bases and J gave up 5 bases, with 9 bases separating them. The CDR3 loop spans 13 amino acids. In germline, CDR1 is SGHTA, CDR2 FQGTGA. The CDR3 here is CASSLGRGETQYF. The CDR3 coding sequence is TGTGCCAGCAGCTTAGGGAGGGGGGAGACCCAGTACTTC.

Concerning this clonotype itself: One end of the junction does not line up with germline, which may come from a read error. The chain joins TRBV5-1 to TRBJ2-5, with D tentatively TRBD1 or TRBD2 (5 bases each). This CDR3 has 14 amino acids. Looked up from germline, CDR1 is SGHRS and CDR2 is YFSETQ. The chain's CDR3 is CASSPGTGQETRYF. CDR3 sequence (DNA): TGCGCCAGCAGCCCGGGGACGGGGCAAGAGACCCGGTACTTC.

The chain employs TRBV20-1 and TRBJ2-1; 10 nucleotides line up with TRBD2. The germline V gene encodes CDR1 DFQATT and CDR2 SNEGSKA (reference sequence). J lost 7 bases, V lost 6 bases, and 9 bases had no gene match. This CDR3 has 14 amino acids. The CDR3 DNA reads TGCAGTGCCGAGTCGCTAGCGGGAGTAAATGAGCAGTTCTTC. This gives the protein CSAESLAGVNEQFF.

This clonotype occurred a few times. V gene TRBV13 combines with J gene TRBJ2-3, with D perhaps TRBD1 (5 bases). CDR3 length: 17 amino acids. The germline gives CDR1 PRHDT, CDR2 FYEKMQ (reference sequence). Trimming took 11 bases from V and 0 from J, leaving 24 bases between them. CDR3 in DNA: TGTGCCTTCTCCTTTAGGCCGGACATCATTAGCACAGATACGCAGTATTTT. This gives the protein CAFSFRPDIISTDTQYF.

Concerning this clonotype: This CDR3 is missing its conserved last phenylalanine or tryptophan, likely due to a read error. The V call is TRBV12-3 or TRBV12-4, the J call TRBJ2-3; 9 bases line up with TRBD2. This CDR3 is 17 amino acids long. Trimming cost V 5 bases and J 1 base; bases outside gene matches: 10. CDR3 bases: TGTGCCAGCAGTCACGAACGCCTAGCGGGGCGCACAGATACGCAGTATGTT. As protein: CASSHERLAGRTDTQYV.

The CDR3 region is CATSDFGAVYNEQFF. The CDR3 DNA is TGTGCCACCAGTGATTTCGGGGCCGTATACAATGAGCAGTTCTTC. The chain joins TRBV24-1 to TRBJ2-1; D could derive from TRBD1 or TRBD2 (5 bases each). Per the germline V gene, CDR1 is KGHDR and CDR2 is SFDVKD. This CDR3 contains 15 residues. The V end lost 1 base, the J end lost 4 bases, and 10 bases lay between the germline ends.

This clonotype was recorded a few times. The chain is built from TRBV10-2 and TRBJ1-2, with 7 bases aligning to TRBD1. Germline assignment: CDR1 WSHSY and CDR2 SAAADI. V dropped 6 bases and J dropped 3; count of bases not matched to a gene: 7. CDR3 length: 14 amino acids. In DNA, the CDR3 is TGCGCCAGCAGGGAGGAGGGGGCCGACTATGGCTACACCTTC. It translates to CASREEGADYGYTF.

This clonotype was counted many times. The rearrangement uses TRBV18 and TRBJ2-4, with 10 bases lining up with TRBD2. With 4 bases clipped from V and 10 bases from J, the junction kept 16 bases outside the gene matches. The CDR3 extends over 17 amino acids. Germline-derived CDR1 and CDR2 are KGHSH and LQKENI. Written as DNA, the CDR3 is TGTGCCAGCTCACAAGGACTAGCGGCATCTAGCCAGGGGATTCAGTACTTC. Translated, it gives CASSQGLAASSQGIQYF.

This clonotype was detected a few times. This sequence joins TRBV6-2 or TRBV6-3 and TRBJ2-1, with TRBD2 matching over 7 bases. Germline V gene lookup returns CDR1 MNHEY and CDR2 SVGEGT. The CDR3 is 14 residues long. The V segment lost 7 bases and the J segment 6 bases; nucleotides outside the gene matches: 9. The CDR3 region has the DNA TGTGCCAGCACCCTAAGCGGGGCAGCCAATGAGCAGTTCTTC. This translates into CASTLSGAANEQFF.

This chain links TRBV19 with TRBJ2-5, with D possibly matching TRBD1 (6 bases). This CDR3 comprises 16 residues. With 5 bases removed from V and 1 base from J, the gap between germline ends came to 17 bases. The germline gives CDR1 LNHDA, CDR2 SQIVND (reference sequence). Here the CDR3 reads CASSATPRRGQETQYF. DNA for the CDR3: TGTGCCAGTAGTGCCACCCCGCGCAGGGGCCAAGAGACCCAGTACTTC.

The J gene is TRBJ2-7, the V gene TRBV20-1; 13 bases are shared with TRBD2. The CDR3 is 15 amino acids. In germline, CDR1 is DFQATT, CDR2 SNEGSKA (reference sequence). Germline trimming cut 6 bases from V and 2 bases from J; bases unmatched to any gene: 7. The chain's CDR3 is CSALGLAGEPYEQYF. DNA of the CDR3: TGCAGTGCCCTTGGACTAGCGGGAGAACCCTACGAGCAGTACTTC.

This clonotype was counted a few times. The chain recombines TRBV29-1 with TRBJ2-1; perhaps TRBD2 as D (6 bases). Germline values: CDR1 SQVTM, CDR2 ANQGSEA. Trimming took off 6 bases at V and 6 bases at J, with 12 bases between the two ends. The CDR3 runs 12 residues. CDR3 sequence: CSVSRGGNEQFF. The CDR3, as DNA: TGCAGCGTGTCGCGGGGTGGCAATGAGCAGTTCTTC.

In this sample, this clonotype turned up a few times. This chain links TRBV11-1 with TRBJ2-6, with D possibly TRBD2 on 5 matching bases. The V end lost 4 bases, the J end lost 0 bases, and 16 bases lay between the germline ends. The CDR3 consists of 18 residues. The V gene's germline CDR1 is SGHAT and CDR2 FQDESV (reference sequence). The CDR3 nucleotides are TGTGCCAGCAGCTCTACGGGCAGGACTCCCTCTGGGGCCAACGTCCTGACTTTC. This gives the protein CASSSTGRTPSGANVLTF.

This clonotype came up a few times. This chain links TRBV7-8 with TRBJ1-5; TRBD1 is a possible D gene (6 bases). Germline values: CDR1 SGHVS, CDR2 FQNEAQ. V was cut by 4 bases and J by 2 bases, with 18 bases left in between. The CDR3 sequence is 17 residues long. CDR3 sequence (DNA): TGTGCCAGCAGCTACAACAGGGTCCGCAGTGGCAATCAGCCCCAGCATTTT. Translation gives CASSYNRVRSGNQPQHF.

This clonotype was detected only a few times. This chain joins TRBV2 and TRBJ2-1, with D hard to call. The CDR3 runs 17 residues. Germline-derived CDR1 and CDR2 are SNHLY and FYNNEI. Trimming stripped 5 bases from V and 4 bases from J, with 21 bases between. The CDR3: CASSIPSEPARYNEQFF. CDR3 in DNA: TGTGCCAGCAGTATCCCCAGTGAACCCGCCCGGTACAATGAGCAGTTCTTC.